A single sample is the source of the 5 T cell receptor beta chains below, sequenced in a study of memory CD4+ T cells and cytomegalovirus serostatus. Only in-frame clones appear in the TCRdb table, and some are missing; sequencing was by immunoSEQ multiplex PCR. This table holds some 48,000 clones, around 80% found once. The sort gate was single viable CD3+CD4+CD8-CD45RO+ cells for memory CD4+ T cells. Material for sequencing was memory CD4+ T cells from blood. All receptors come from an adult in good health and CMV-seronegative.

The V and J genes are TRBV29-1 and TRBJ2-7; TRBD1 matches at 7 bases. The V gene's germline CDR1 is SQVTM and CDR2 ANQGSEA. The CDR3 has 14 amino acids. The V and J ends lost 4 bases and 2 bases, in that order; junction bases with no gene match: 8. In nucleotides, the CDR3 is TGCAGCGTTGGAGCAGGGGGTTTCACCTACGAGCAGTACTTC. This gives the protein CSVGAGGFTYEQYF.

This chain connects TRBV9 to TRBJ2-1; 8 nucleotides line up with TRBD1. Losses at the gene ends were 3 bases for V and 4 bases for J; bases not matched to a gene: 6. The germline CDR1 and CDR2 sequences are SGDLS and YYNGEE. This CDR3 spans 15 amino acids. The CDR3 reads CASSAGTGSYNEQFF. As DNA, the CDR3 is TGTGCCAGCAGCGCCGGGACAGGTTCATACAATGAGCAGTTCTTC.

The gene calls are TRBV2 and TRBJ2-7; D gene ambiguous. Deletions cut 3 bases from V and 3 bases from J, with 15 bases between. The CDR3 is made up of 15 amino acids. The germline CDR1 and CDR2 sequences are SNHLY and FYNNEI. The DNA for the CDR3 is TGTGCCAGCAGTGATGCCCTTATGGCCCTCTACGAGCAGTACTTC. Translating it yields CASSDALMALYEQYF.

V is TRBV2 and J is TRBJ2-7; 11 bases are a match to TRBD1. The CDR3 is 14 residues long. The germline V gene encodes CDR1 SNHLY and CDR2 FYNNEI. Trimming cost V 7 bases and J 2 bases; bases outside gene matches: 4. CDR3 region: CASKGTGGAYEQYF. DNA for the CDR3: TGTGCCAGCAAAGGGACAGGGGGAGCCTACGAGCAGTACTTC.

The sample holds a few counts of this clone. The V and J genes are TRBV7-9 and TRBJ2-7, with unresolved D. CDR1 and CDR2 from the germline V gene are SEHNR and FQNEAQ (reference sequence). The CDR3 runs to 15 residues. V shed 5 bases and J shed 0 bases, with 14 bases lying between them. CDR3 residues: CASSPKTRISYEQYF. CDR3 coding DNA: TGTGCCAGCAGCCCGAAGACAAGGATCTCCTACGAGCAGTACTTC.